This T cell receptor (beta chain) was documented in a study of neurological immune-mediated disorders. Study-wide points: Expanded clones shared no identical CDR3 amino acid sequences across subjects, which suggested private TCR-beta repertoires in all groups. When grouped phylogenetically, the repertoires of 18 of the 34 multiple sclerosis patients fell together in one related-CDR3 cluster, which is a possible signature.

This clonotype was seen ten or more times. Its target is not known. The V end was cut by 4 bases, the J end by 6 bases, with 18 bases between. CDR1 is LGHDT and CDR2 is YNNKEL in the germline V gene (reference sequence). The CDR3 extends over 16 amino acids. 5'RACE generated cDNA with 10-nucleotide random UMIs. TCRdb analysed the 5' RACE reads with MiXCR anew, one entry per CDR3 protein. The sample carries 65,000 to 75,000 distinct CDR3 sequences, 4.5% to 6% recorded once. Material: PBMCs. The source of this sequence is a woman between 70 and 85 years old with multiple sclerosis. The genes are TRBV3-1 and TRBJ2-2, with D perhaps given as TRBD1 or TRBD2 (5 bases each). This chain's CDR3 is CASSLGGSWGSGELFF. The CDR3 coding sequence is TGTGCCAGCAGCCTTGGTGGTAGCTGGGGGTCCGGGGAGCTGTTTTTT.